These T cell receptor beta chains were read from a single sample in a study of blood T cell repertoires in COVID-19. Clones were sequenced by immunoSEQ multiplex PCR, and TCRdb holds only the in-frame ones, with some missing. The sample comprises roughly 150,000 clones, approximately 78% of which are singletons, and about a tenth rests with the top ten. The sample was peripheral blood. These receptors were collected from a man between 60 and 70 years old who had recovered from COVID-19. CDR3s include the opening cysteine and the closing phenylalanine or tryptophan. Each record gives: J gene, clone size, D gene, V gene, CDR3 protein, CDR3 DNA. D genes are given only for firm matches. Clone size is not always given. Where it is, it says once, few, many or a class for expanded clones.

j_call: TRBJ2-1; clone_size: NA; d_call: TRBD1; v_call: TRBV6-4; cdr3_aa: CASSVRTGVGNEQFF; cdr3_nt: TGTGCCAGCAGTGTAAGGACAGGGGTAGGGAATGAGCAGTTCTTC
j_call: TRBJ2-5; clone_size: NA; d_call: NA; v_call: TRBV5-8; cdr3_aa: CASSFKGMETQYF; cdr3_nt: TGTGCCAGCAGCTTTAAGGGGATGGAGACCCAGTACTTC
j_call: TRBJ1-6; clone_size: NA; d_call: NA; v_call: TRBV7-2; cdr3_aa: CASSFRWQGNSPLHF; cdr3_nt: TGTGCCAGCAGCTTCCGCTGGCAGGGTAATTCACCCCTCCACTTT
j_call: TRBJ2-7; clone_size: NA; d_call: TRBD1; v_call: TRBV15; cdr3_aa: CATSRQGASEQYF; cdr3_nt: TGTGCCACCAGCCGTCAGGGGGCCTCCGAGCAGTACTTC
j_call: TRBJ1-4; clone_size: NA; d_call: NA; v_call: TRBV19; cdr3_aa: CASSKAGEPEKLFF; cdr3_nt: TGTGCCAGTAGCAAGGCGGGCGAGCCCGAAAAACTGTTTTTT
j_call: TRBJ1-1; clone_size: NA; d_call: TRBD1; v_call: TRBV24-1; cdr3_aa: CATSDPGGTEAFF; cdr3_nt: TGTGCCACCAGTGATCCAGGGGGAACTGAAGCTTTCTTT
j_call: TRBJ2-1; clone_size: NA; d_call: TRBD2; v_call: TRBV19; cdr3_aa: CASMASGSYNEQFF; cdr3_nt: TGTGCCAGTATGGCTAGCGGGAGCTACAATGAGCAGTTCTTC
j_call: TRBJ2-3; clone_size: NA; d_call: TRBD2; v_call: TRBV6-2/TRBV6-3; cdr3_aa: CASSSLLAGGDTQYF; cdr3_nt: TGTGCCAGCAGTTCACTCCTGGCGGGAGGAGATACGCAGTATTTT
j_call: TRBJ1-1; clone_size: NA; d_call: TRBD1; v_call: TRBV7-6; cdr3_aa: CASSLGQGRTEAFF; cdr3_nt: TGTGCCAGCAGCTTAGGACAGGGACGCACTGAAGCTTTCTTT
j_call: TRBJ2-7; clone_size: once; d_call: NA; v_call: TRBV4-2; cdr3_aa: CASSQFTASDEQYF; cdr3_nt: TGTGCCAGCAGCCAGTTCACGGCTAGCGACGAGCAGTACTTC
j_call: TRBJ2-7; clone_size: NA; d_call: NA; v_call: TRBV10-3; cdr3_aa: CAISEGLAVYEQYF; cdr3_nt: TGTGCCATCTCCGAGGGGTTAGCGGTCTACGAGCAGTACTTC
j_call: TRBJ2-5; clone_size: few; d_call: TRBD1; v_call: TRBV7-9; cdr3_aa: CASSSGQVRKTQYF; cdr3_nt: TGTGCCAGCAGCTCCGGACAGGTCCGTAAGACCCAGTACTTC
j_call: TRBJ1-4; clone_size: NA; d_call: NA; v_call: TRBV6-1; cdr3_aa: CASSEERVGGKLFF; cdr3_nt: TGTGCCAGCAGTGAGGAAAGGGTAGGGGGAAAACTGTTTTTT
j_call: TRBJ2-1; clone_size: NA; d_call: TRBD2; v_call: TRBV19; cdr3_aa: CASSIRGGSDEQFF; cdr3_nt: TGTGCCAGTAGTATTCGGGGGGGCTCGGATGAGCAGTTCTTC
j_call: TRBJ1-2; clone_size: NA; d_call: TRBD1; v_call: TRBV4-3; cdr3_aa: CASSQGQGNNYGYTF; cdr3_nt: TGCGCCAGCAGCCAGGGACAGGGGAATAACTATGGCTACACCTTC
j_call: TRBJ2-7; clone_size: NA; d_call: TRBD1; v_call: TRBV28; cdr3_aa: CASTYRDRDDEQYF; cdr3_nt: TGTGCCAGCACCTACCGGGACAGGGACGACGAGCAGTACTTC
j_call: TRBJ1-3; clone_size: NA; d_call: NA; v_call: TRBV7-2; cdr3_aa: CASSLPGVGNTIYF; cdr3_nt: TGTGCCAGCAGCTTACCAGGGGTCGGAAACACCATATATTTT
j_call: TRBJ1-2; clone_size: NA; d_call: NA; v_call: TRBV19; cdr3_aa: CASSIVGRRADGYTF; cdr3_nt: TGTGCCAGTAGTATAGTCGGCAGGCGGGCGGATGGCTACACCTTC
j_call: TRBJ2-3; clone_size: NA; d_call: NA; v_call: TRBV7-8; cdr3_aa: CASSLNSWADTQYF; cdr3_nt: TGTGCCAGCAGCTTAAACAGCTGGGCAGATACGCAGTATTTT
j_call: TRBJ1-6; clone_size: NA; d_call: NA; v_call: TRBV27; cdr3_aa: CASSLSGGRFTLHF; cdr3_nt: TGTGCCAGCAGTTTATCAGGAGGGCGCTTCACCCTCCACTTT
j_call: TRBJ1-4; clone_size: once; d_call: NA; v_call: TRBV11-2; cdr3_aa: CASSLGGREKLFF; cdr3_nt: TGTGCCAGCAGCTTAGGGGGGAGGGAAAAACTGTTTTTT
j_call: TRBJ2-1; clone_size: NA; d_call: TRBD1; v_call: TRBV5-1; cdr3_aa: CASSLPGQGRTTSSYNEQFF; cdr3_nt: TGCGCCAGCAGCTTGCCGGGACAGGGTCGAACCACCAGCTCCTACAATGAGCAGTTCTTC
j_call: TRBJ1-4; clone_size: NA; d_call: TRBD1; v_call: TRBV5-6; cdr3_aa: CASSLGGGTGPEKLFF; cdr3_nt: TGTGCCAGCAGCTTGGGGGGTGGGACAGGGCCTGAAAAACTGTTTTTT
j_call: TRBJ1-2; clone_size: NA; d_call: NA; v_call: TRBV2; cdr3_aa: CASSDVGAKEGYTF; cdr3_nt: TGTGCCAGCAGTGATGTGGGGGCTAAGGAGGGCTACACCTTC
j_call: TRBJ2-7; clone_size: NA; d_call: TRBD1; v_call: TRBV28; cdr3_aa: CASSLGQGNEQYF; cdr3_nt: TGTGCCAGCAGTTTAGGACAGGGAAACGAGCAGTACTTC
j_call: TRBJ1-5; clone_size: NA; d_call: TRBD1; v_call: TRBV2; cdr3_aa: CASSPWGQGSNQPQHF; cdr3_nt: TGTGCCAGCAGCCCCTGGGGACAGGGTAGCAATCAGCCCCAGCATTTT